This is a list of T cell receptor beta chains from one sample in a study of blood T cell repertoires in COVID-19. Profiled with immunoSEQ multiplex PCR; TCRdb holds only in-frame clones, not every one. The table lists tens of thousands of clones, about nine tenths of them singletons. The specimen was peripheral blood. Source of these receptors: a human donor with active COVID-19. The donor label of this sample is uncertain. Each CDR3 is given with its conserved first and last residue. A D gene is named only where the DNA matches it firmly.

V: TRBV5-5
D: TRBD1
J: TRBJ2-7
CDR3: CASSSLGQGPYEQYF

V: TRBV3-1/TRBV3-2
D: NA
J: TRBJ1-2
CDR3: CASSQLRQNEGYTF

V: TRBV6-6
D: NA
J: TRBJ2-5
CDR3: CASSYSEFGETQYF

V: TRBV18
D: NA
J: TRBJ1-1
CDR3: CASSPSFPRKDSNTEAFF

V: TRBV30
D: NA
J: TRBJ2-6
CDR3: CAWEPISISGANVLTF

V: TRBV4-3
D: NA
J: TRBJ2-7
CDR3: CASSQGMRGAGYEQYF

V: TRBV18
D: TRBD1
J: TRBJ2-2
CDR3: CASSPRGTVNTGELFF

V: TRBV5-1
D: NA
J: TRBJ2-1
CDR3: CASSYTGDKTYNEQFF

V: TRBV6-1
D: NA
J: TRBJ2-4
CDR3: CASSGSLIDPIRNIQYF

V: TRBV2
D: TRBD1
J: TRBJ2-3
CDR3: CASSETGDGFTDTQYF

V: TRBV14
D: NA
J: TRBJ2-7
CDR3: CASSQVRSSYEQYF

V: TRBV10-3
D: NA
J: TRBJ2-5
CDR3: CAISSSSAQYF

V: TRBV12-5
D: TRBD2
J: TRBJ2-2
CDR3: CASGLGGSNTGELFF

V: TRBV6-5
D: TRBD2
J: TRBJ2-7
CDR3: CASSYSITSGAHEQYF

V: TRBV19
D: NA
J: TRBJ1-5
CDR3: CASSQRPGSRGNQPQHF

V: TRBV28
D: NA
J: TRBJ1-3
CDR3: CASSPLGRTNTIYF

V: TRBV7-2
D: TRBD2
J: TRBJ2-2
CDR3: CASSYLSGGASGELFF

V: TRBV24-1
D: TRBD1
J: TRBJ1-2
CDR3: CATSDKGTGLPSIYGYTF

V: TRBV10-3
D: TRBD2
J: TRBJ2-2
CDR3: CAISPQAGGPTGELFF

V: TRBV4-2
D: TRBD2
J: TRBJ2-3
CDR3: CASSQAPRASGGEGDTQYF

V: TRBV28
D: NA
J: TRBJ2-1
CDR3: CASVRVGGINNEQFF

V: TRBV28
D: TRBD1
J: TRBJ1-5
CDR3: CASTSGQDLVQPQHF

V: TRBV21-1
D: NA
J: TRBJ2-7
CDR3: CASSGGQGRNEQYF

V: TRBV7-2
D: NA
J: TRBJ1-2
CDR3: CASSLVPTNYGYTF

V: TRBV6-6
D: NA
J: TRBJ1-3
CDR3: CASSHYTSGNTIYF

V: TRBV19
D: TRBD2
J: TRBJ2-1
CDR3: CASSIGGGYNEQFF

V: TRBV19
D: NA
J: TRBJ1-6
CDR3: CASSTLRSPLHF

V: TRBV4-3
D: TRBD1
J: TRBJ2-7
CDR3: CASSQDLGQTYEQYF